This T cell receptor (beta chain) was recovered during a study of T cell responses to AZD1222 COVID-19 vaccine (dated by TCRdb to the early 2020s). Concerning the study at large: AZD1222 recipients whose second dose came at about 4 weeks and those whose second dose came at about 12 weeks were combined into one group, since spike-specific TCR depth and breadth did not differ between the two schedules. A total of 240 or so trial participants underwent TCR sequencing, of whom 200 to 220 had received two doses of AZD1222 and around 25 had received two doses of the MenACWY control vaccine. Trial participants were enrolled by age into 18-55, 56-69 and 70-plus year subgroups, with about 150, 28 and 57 TCR-sequenced participants respectively.

The CDR3 goes from the cysteine to the phenylalanine over 15 residues. Just the 45-base CDR3 DNA is kept, in frame starting at base 1. For this chain, trimming is 1 base at the V end and 5 bases at the J end, and the number of junction bases without a gene match is 4. CDR1 and CDR2, looked up from the germline V gene, are SGHTA and FQGNSA. The CDR3 regions of human TCRbeta chains were analyzed by immunosequencing. In the source study's methods: Repertoire TCRs were matched against a reference library of SARS-CoV-2-specific TCRs generated with the MIRA antigen-specificity platform. Breadth meant the fraction of unique TCRs that were SARS-CoV-2-associated, whereas depth meant the fraction of total T cells that were SARS-CoV-2-associated. Each spike-specific TCR was assigned to its reactive spike region and to a CD4 or CD8 class using the MIRA data. Log10-transformed breadth and depth values were compared by one-way ANOVA with Sidak's multiple comparisons tests. Sourced from immuneACCESS, this table was stored by TCRdb with only in-frame sequences that have V and J called. A share of the clones is absent; for the studies checked, an unresolved V gene accounts for under half, and the remainder has no known explanation. V, J and clone size are taken as reported in that table, and D and trimming were inferred from the DNA itself. The sample contains 150,000 to 180,000 clones, 90% of them found a single time. The ten largest clones add up to 1.8% of the sample.

As for this clone: Its specific antigen is unknown. One base away there is no much larger clone; base qualities are not given.

The intended sense of this specimen's time point label: baseline before first vaccination. Samples from vaccinated people were obtained from the UK trials COV001 and COV002, which included a single-blind randomized controlled phase 2/3 trial of AZD1222 (ChAdOx1 nCoV-19) in healthy adults. For TCRbeta chain sequencing, PBMC samples from trial participants were taken at day 0 and at day 28 after the second dose. Here is what the overall study found, with its caveats: Because no day 14 peak-response samples were available, repertoires were characterized only after the peak T cell response. Participants were mostly white British and included more females than males, and it was suggested by the authors that clonal diversity may have been underestimated. Conclusions about previously exposed vaccinees are limited because only six or seven AZD1222 recipients were SARS-CoV-2 seropositive at baseline. After two AZD1222 doses, both the breadth and the depth of spike-specific TCRs were significantly higher than at day 0 and than in MenACWY recipients. The vaccine-associated CD4 TCRs covered the entire spike protein, and the dominant responses fell in regions 160-218 and 743-854. Epitopes outside the regions mutated in the B.1.351 and B.1.1.7 variants were reportedly recognized by nearly half of the unique spike-specific TCRs. In the small 56-69-year group, the increase in depth fell short of significance, most likely because of low power.

The origin of this receptor is an adult in good health. The chain joins TRBV7-2 to TRBJ2-7, with 11 central nucleotides matching TRBD2. Sequenced here: peripheral blood, sampled on day 0 of AZD1222 vaccination. The CDR3 loop reads CASSLGSSGRNEQYF. The DNA sequence is TGTGCCAGCAGCTTAGGGTCTAGCGGGAGGAACGAGCAGTACTTC.